Following are 22 T cell receptor beta chains from one sample sequenced in a study of cytomegalovirus exposure and HLA in healthy donors. The PCR ran on 60 Vbeta and 13 Jbeta primers. Measured with immunoSEQ multiplex PCR; TCRdb has only the in-frame clones, and not every one. The sample yields some 190,000 clones, 70% to 85% seen once. The specimen sequenced was PBMCs. These receptor sequences come from a man younger than 30 in good health and CMV-seronegative.

This clone was seen just once. V usage is TRBV6-5 and J usage is TRBJ1-2, with TRBD1 identical over 7 bases. V lost 3 bases, J lost 5 bases, and 6 bases stayed unmatched. The length of the CDR3 is 14 residues. Germline lookup yields CDR1 MNHEY and CDR2 SVGAGI. CDR3 DNA: TGTGCCAGCAGTTATGGACAGGCCGGGTATGGCTACACCTTC. Translation: CASSYGQAGYGYTF.

The gene calls are TRBV19 and TRBJ1-1; a weak D match, TRBD1 (6 bases). V gave up 7 bases and J gave up 1 base, with 19 bases separating them. From germline, CDR1 is LNHDA and CDR2 SQIVND (reference sequence). The CDR3 loop spans 16 amino acids. Here the CDR3 reads CASKGGHFGANTEAFF. CDR3 nucleotides: TGTGCCAGTAAGGGGGGGCATTTCGGTGCGAACACTGAAGCTTTCTTT.

This chain links TRBV7-9 with TRBJ1-3; TRBD1 aligns across 7 bases. Germline CDR1 SEHNR, CDR2 FQNEAQ (reference sequence). This CDR3 comprises 14 residues. The J segment lost 7 bases and the V segment lost 2 bases, leaving 5 bases of the junction unmatched. CDR3 sequence: CASSLNQQGNTIYF. The CDR3 DNA reads as TGTGCCAGCAGCTTAAATCAACAGGGGAACACCATATATTTT.

The V and J genes are TRBV2 and TRBJ1-3; possibly TRBD1 for D (5 bases). V was trimmed by 7 bases and J by 0 bases, leaving 19 bases between them. The CDR3 runs to 17 residues. In germline, CDR1 is SNHLY, CDR2 FYNNEI. CDR3 loop: CASMTMDKALSGNTIYF. CDR3 nucleotide sequence: TGTGCCAGCATGACCATGGACAAGGCCCTCTCTGGAAACACCATATATTTT.

This chain links TRBV5-1 with TRBJ2-7; TRBD1 is a possible D gene (6 bases). CDR3 length equals 16 residues. Germline-derived CDR1 and CDR2 are SGHRS and YFSETQ. V lost 0 bases and J 7 bases, leaving 20 bases between the germline ends. This CDR3 is CASSLVGGPSTGEQYF. The CDR3 nucleotides are TGCGCCAGCAGCTTGGTTGGGGGCCCCTCTACGGGAGAGCAGTACTTC. The variable domain in full, with the rest retrieved from reference TRBV5-1 and TRBJ2-7, is KAGVTQTPRYLIKTRGQQVTLSCSPISGHRSVSWYQQTPGQGLQFLFEYFSETQRNKGNFPGRFSGRQFSNSRSEMNVSTLELGDSALYLCASSLVGGPSTGEQYFGPGTRLTVT.

A few counts support this clone. The chain is built from TRBV6-1 and TRBJ1-4; 9 nucleotides line up with TRBD1. There are 15 residues in the CDR3. With 5 bases clipped from V and 8 bases from J, the junction kept 9 bases outside the gene matches. The germline CDR1 and CDR2 sequences are MNHNS and SASEGT. This chain's CDR3 is CASSLQGAENEKLFF. CDR3 nucleotide sequence: TGTGCCAGCAGTTTACAGGGGGCAGAGAACGAAAAACTGTTTTTT.

The chain carries TRBV2 and TRBJ1-6, with 7 bases matching TRBD1. V was pared by 5 bases and J by 7 bases, with 26 bases of the junction left unmatched. Germline V gene data show CDR1 as SNHLY and CDR2 as FYNNEI. The CDR3 loop spans 21 amino acids. In DNA, the CDR3 is TGTGCCAGCAGTTTACCTACTCTATACGACAGGGTCAAGCGGGTGAATTCACCCCTCCACTTT. This encodes CASSLPTLYDRVKRVNSPLHF.

This chain uses TRBV6-5 with TRBJ1-4; D perhaps matches TRBD1 (6 bases). V lost 5 bases and J lost 0, with 7 bases in between. The length of the CDR3 is 14 residues. The germline V gene encodes CDR1 MNHEY and CDR2 SVGAGI. DNA of the CDR3: TGTGCCAGCAGTCGGACAGCAACTAATGAAAAACTGTTTTTT. Its protein is CASSRTATNEKLFF.

The chain is built from TRBV5-1 and TRBJ1-5, with no clear D. Germline V CDR1 and CDR2: SGHRS, YFSETQ. Trimming pared 4 bases from V and 2 bases from J, leaving 10 bases between. The length of the CDR3 is 14 residues. The CDR3 loop reads CASSKSGGNQPQHF. In DNA, the CDR3 is TGCGCCAGCAGCAAGTCAGGCGGCAATCAGCCCCAGCATTTT.

This clone was counted only a few times. The V gene is TRBV6-1, the J gene TRBJ1-2, with D unresolved. CDR1 and CDR2 from the germline V gene are MNHNS and SASEGT. The germline V and J ends were trimmed by 10 bases and 7 bases, with 19 bases remaining between them. CDR3 length: 13 amino acids. This CDR3 is CATVEPPSGGYTF. The DNA for the CDR3 is TGTGCCACCGTAGAACCCCCTTCAGGTGGCTACACCTTC.

Points on this clone: The same CDR3 can be traced to other DNA sequences in this sample. J is TRBJ1-5 and V is TRBV6-5; unclear D gene. V lost 4 bases and J lost 10, with 14 bases in between. There are 13 residues in the CDR3. Germline V gene data show CDR1 as MNHEY and CDR2 as SVGAGI. The CDR3 here is CASSSGIYQPQHF. The CDR3 DNA is TGTGCCAGCAGTTCCGGGATCTACCAACCCCAGCATTTT.

The chain combines TRBV2 with TRBJ2-1, with 9 bases identical to TRBD1. Germline CDR1 and CDR2: SNHLY and FYNNEI. The CDR3 extends over 14 amino acids. Germline trimming cut 7 bases from V and 5 bases from J; bases unmatched to any gene: 6. The CDR3 sequence: CASNRQGVDNEQFF. The CDR3 DNA reads as TGTGCCAGCAATAGACAGGGGGTGGACAATGAGCAGTTCTTC. The entire variable domain, with the rest obtained from reference TRBV2 and TRBJ2-1, is as follows: EPEVTQTPSHQVTQMGQEVILRCVPISNHLYFYWYRQILGQKVEFLVSFYNNEISEKSEIFDDQFSVERPDGSNFTLKIRSTKLEDSAMYFCASNRQGVDNEQFFGPGTRLTVL.

This chain links TRBV27 with TRBJ2-7; the D is unclear. This CDR3 region has 13 residues. Between the trimmed V and J ends, which lost 4 bases and 2 bases, there was a span of 9 bases. Germline lookup yields CDR1 MNHEY and CDR2 SMNVEV (reference sequence). The CDR3 protein is CASSSDMTYEQYF. CDR3 coding DNA: TGTGCCAGCAGTTCCGACATGACCTACGAGCAGTACTTC.

This clone was detected only once. This rearrangement joins TRBV5-1 to TRBJ2-4; a weak D match, TRBD2 (6 bases). This CDR3 region has 11 residues. Trimming removed 3 bases at V and 8 bases at J, with 6 bases between. In germline, CDR1 is SGHRS, CDR2 YFSETQ. The CDR3 loop is CASSWGDIQYF. CDR3 DNA: TGCGCCAGCAGCTGGGGGGACATTCAGTACTTC.

This chain links TRBV2 with TRBJ1-1; 7 bases are a match to TRBD1. The CDR3 has 13 residues. The trim removed 3 bases at V and 12 bases at J, leaving 10 bases unmatched. Germline V gene data show CDR1 as SNHLY and CDR2 as FYNNEI. CDR3 in DNA: TGTGCCAGCAGTGACGCCCGACAGGGTTTGCCTTTCTTT. Protein sequence: CASSDARQGLPFF.

This clone was detected only a few times. The chain uses TRBV19 and TRBJ1-5; D is ambiguous. The CDR3 loop spans 16 amino acids. Germline-derived CDR1 and CDR2 are LNHDA and SQIVND (reference sequence). V was trimmed by 2 bases and J by 0 bases, leaving 11 bases between them. The CDR3 here is CASSIWHHNSNQPQHF. The CDR3 DNA sequence: TGTGCCAGTAGTATATGGCACCATAATAGCAATCAGCCCCAGCATTTT.

V and J are TRBV6-1 and TRBJ1-1; D might be TRBD1 (6 bases). Germline assignment: CDR1 MNHNS and CDR2 SASEGT. V was clipped by 7 bases and J by 6 bases, with 15 bases between them. This CDR3 has 13 residues. CDR3 sequence: CASKGHNVAEAFF. The DNA of the CDR3 is TGTGCCAGCAAGGGACACAATGTCGCTGAAGCTTTCTTT.

This sequence joins TRBV9 and TRBJ2-1, with TRBD2 matching 9 bases. Germline V lookup: CDR1 SGDLS, CDR2 YYNGEE. This CDR3 has 15 amino acids. The junction had 6 bases not matched to a gene; V was cut back by 0 bases and J by 8 bases. The CDR3 DNA reads TGTGCCAGCAGCGTAGGGGCGGGGGGGCTCCATGAGCAGTTCTTC. Its protein is CASSVGAGGLHEQFF.

This clone has just a few counts. This chain uses TRBV30 with TRBJ2-2; D perhaps matches TRBD2 (5 bases). Trimming pared 0 bases from V and 3 bases from J, leaving 11 bases between. Per germline, CDR1 GTSNPN and CDR2 SVGIG (reference sequence). This CDR3 is 15 amino acids long. The CDR3 loop is CAWSVGSSDTGELFF. Here the CDR3 DNA reads TGTGCCTGGAGTGTGGGGAGTAGCGACACCGGGGAGCTGTTTTTT. Full variable domain (rest looked up from reference TRBV30 and TRBJ2-2): SQTIHQWPATLVQPVGSPLSLECTVEGTSNPNLYWYRQAAGRGLQLLFYSVGIGQISSEVPQNLSASRPQDRQFILSSKKLLLSDSGFYLCAWSVGSSDTGELFFGEGSRLTVL.

The sample holds one count of this clone. The chain couples TRBV5-4 to TRBJ2-1, with a weak D call TRBD2 (6 bases). The V end lost 0 bases, the J end lost 5 bases, and 12 bases lay between the germline ends. Germline CDR1 is SGHNT and CDR2 is YYREEE (reference sequence). CDR3 size: 15 residues. This chain's CDR3 is CASSLAGGVNNEQFF. The CDR3 region has the DNA TGTGCCAGCAGCTTGGCAGGAGGGGTGAACAATGAGCAGTTCTTC.

The J gene is TRBJ2-7, the V gene TRBV7-2; tentatively, D is TRBD1 (5 bases). Germline V CDR1 and CDR2: SGHTA, FQGNSA. Trimming cost V 4 bases and J 6 bases, with 19 bases left between them. CDR3 length: 15 amino acids. The CDR3 region has the DNA TGTGCCAGCAGCTCTCAAGGGGCCTATCTCGGCGAGCAGTACTTC. Its protein product is CASSSQGAYLGEQYF.

The chain has TRBV6-5 and TRBJ2-1, with 9 bases identical to TRBD2. The trim removed 6 bases at V and 6 bases at J, leaving 6 bases unmatched. The CDR3 loop spans 14 amino acids. Per germline, CDR1 MNHEY and CDR2 SVGAGI. The CDR3 here is CASSHGTSFNEQFF. CDR3 DNA sequence: TGTGCCAGCAGCCATGGGACTAGCTTCAATGAGCAGTTCTTC.